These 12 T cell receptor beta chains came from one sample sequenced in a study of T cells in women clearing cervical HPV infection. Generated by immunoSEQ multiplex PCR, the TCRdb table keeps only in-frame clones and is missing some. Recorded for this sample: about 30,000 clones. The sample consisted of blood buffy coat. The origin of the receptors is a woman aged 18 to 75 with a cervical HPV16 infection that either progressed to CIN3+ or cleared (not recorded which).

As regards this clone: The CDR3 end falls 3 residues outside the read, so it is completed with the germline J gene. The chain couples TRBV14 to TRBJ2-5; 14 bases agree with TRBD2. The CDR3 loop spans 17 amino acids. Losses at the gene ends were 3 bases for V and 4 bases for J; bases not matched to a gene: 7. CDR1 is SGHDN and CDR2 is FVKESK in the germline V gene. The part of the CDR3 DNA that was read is TGTGCCAGCAGCCACGGAGGACTAGCGGGGGGTACAGAGACC. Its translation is CASSHGGLAGGTET. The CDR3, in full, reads CASSHGGLAGGTETQYF.

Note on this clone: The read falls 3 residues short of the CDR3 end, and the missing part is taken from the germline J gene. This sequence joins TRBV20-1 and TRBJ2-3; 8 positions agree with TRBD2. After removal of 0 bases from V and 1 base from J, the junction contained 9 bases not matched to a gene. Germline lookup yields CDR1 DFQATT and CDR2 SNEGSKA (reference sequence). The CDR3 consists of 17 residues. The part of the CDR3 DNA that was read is TGCAGTGCTAGAGATGCGGGGCGGGGGGTACGCACAGATACG. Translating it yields CSARDAGRGVRTDT. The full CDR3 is CSARDAGRGVRTDTQYF.

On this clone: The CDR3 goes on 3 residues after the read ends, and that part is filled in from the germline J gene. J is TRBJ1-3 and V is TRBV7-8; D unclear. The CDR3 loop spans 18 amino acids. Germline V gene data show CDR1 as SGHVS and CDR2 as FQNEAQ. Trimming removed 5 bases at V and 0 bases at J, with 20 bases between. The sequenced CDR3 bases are TGTGCCAGCAGCAATAGGGTCACTCCGGCGCGCTCTGGAAACACC. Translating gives CASSNRVTPARSGNT. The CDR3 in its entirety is CASSNRVTPARSGNTIYF.

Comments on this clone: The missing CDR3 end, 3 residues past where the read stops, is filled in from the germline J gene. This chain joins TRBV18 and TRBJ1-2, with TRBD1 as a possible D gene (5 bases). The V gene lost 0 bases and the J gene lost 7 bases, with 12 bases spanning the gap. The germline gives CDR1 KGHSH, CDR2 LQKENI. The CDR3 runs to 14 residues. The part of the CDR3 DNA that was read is TGTGCCAGCTCACCACCGACGGCAGGGAGTGGC. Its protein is CASSPPTAGSG. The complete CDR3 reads CASSPPTAGSGYTF.

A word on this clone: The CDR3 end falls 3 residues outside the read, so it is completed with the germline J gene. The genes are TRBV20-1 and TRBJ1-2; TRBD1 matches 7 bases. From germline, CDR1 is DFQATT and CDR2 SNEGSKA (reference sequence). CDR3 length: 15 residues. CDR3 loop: CSARQGGGLRLGYTF. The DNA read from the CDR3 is TGCAGTGCGAGACAGGGTGGTGGTCTGAGGTTGGGC.

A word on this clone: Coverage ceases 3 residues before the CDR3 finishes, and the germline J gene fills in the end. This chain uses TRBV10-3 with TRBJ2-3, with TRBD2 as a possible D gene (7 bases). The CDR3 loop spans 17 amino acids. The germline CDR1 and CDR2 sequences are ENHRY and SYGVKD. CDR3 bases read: TGTGCCATCAGCGAGGGAGGCGGGGGACACCCTAAGGAGACG. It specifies CAISEGGGGHPKET. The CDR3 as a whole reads CAISEGGGGHPKETQYF.

The sequenced CDR3 bases are TGTGCCAGCAGCTTAGGCAGTTCGGGTTCACCC. Translating it yields CASSLGSSGSP. The CDR3, in full, reads CASSLGSSGSPLHF. This chain connects TRBV7-3 to TRBJ1-6; the D is unclear. The CDR3 extends 3 residues past the end of the read, so its final part is completed from the germline J gene. Germline CDR1 and CDR2: SGHTA and FQGTGA. V lost 2 bases and J lost 9, with 11 bases in between. The CDR3 runs to 14 residues.

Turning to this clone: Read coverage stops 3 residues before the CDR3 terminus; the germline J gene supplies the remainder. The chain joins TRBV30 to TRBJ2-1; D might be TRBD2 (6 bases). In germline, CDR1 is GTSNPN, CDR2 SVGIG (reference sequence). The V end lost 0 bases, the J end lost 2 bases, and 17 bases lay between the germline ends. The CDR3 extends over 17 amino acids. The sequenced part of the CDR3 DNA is TGTGCCTGGAGTGTACGGGGGAGGACCAGGGCCTACAATGAG. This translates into CAWSVRGRTRAYNE. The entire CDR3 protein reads CAWSVRGRTRAYNEQFF.

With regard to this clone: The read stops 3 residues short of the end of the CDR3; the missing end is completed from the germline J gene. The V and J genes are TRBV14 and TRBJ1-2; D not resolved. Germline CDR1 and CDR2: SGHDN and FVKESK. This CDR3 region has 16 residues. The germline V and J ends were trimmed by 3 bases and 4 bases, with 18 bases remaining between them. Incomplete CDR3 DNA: TGTGCCAGCAGCCATCCCGGGTCTCTCTCGGCCTATGGC. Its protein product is CASSHPGSLSAYG. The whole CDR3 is CASSHPGSLSAYGYTF.

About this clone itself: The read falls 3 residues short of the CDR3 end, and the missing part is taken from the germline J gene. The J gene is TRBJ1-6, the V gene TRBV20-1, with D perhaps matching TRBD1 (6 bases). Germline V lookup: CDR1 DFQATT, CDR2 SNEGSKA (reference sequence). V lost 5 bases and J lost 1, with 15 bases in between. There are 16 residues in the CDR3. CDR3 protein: CSAYPLQGSYNSPLHF. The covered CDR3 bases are TGCAGTGCTTACCCACTTCAGGGGTCCTATAATTCACCC.

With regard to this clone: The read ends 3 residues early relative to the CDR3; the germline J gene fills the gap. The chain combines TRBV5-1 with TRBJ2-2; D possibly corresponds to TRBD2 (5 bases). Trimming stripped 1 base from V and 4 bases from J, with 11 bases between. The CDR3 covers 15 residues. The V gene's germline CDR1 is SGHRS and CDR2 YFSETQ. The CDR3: CASSLRGQPTGELFF. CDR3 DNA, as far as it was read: TGCGCCAGCAGCTTGCGGGGTCAGCCCACCGGGGAG. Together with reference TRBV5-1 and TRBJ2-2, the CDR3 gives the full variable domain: KAGVTQTPRYLIKTRGQQVTLSCSPISGHRSVSWYQQTPGQGLQFLFEYFSETQRNKGNFPGRFSGRQFSNSRSEMNVSTLELGDSALYLCASSLRGQPTGELFFGEGSRLTVL.

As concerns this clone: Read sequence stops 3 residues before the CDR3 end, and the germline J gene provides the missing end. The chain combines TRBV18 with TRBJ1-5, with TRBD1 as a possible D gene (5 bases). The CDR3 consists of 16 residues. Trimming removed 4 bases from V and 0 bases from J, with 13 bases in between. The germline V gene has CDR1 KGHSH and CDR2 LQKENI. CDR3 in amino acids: CASSQGPWDSNQPQHF. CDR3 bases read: TGTGCCAGCTCACAGGGGCCATGGGATAGCAATCAGCCC.